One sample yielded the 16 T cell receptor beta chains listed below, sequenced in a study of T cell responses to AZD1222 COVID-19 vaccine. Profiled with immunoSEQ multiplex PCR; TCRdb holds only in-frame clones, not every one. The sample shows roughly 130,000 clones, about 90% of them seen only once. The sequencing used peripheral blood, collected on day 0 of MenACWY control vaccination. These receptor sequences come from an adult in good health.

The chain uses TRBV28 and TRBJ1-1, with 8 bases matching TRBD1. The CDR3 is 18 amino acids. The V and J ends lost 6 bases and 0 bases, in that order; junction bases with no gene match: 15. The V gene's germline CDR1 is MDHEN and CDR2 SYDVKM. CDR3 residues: CASRAVVGQGLMNTEAFF. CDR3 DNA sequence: TGTGCCAGCAGAGCCGTAGTCGGACAGGGACTCATGAACACTGAAGCTTTCTTT.

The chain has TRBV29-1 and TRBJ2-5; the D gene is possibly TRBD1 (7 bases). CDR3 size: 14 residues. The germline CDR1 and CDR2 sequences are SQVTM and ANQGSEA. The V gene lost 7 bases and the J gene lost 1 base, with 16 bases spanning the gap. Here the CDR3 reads CSGLDRVGQETQYF. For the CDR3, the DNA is TGCAGCGGACTAGACAGGGTAGGCCAAGAGACCCAGTACTTC.

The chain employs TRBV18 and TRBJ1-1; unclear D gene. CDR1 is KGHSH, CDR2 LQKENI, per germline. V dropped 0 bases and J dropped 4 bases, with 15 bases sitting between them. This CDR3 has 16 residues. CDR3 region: CASSPPGSVRGTEAFF. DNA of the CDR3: TGTGCCAGCTCACCACCAGGCTCCGTTCGGGGCACTGAAGCTTTCTTT.

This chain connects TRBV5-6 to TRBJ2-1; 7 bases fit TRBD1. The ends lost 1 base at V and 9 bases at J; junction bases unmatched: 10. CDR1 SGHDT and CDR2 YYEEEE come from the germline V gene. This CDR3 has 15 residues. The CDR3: CASSLFGTEESEQFF. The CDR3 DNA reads TGTGCCAGCAGCTTGTTTGGGACAGAGGAGAGTGAGCAGTTCTTC. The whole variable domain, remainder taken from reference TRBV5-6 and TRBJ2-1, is DAGVTQSPTHLIKTRGQQVTLRCSPKSGHDTVSWYQQALGQGPQFIFQYYEEEERQRGNFPDRFSGHQFPNYSSELNVNALLLGDSALYLCASSLFGTEESEQFFGPGTRLTVL.

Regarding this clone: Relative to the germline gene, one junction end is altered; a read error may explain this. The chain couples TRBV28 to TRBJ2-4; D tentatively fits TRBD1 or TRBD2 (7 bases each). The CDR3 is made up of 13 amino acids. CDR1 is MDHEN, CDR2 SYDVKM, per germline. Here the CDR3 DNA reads TGTGCCAGCACAGGGGGGGTCGGGGACCGTCCAGACTTC. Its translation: CASTGGVGDRPDF.

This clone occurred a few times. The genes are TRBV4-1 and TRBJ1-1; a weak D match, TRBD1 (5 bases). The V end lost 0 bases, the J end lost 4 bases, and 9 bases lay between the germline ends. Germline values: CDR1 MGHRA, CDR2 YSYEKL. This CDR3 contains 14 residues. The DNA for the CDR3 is TGCGCCAGCAGCCAAGAAGGAGGGGCCACTGAAGCTTTCTTT. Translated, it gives CASSQEGGATEAFF.

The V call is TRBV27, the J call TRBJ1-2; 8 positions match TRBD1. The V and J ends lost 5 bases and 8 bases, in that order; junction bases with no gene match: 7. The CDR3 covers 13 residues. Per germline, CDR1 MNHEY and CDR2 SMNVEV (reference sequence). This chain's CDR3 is CASSRTGLRGYTF. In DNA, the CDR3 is TGTGCCAGCAGTCGGACAGGGCTTCGAGGCTACACCTTC.

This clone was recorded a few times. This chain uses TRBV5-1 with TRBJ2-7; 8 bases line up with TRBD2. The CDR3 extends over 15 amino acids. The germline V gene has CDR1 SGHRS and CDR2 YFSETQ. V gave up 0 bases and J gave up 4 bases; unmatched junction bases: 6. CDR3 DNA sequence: TGCGCCAGCAGCTTGGTTTCGGGAGGGGTATACGAGCAGTACTTC. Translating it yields CASSLVSGGVYEQYF. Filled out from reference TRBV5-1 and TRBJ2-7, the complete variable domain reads KAGVTQTPRYLIKTRGQQVTLSCSPISGHRSVSWYQQTPGQGLQFLFEYFSETQRNKGNFPGRFSGRQFSNSRSEMNVSTLELGDSALYLCASSLVSGGVYEQYFGPGTRLTVT.

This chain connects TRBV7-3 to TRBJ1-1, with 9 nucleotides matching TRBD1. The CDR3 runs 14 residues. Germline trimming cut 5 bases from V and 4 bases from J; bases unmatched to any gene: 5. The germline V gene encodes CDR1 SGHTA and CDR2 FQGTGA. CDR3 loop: CASSPTGGITEAFF. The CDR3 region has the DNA TGTGCCAGCAGCCCGACAGGGGGTATCACTGAAGCTTTCTTT.

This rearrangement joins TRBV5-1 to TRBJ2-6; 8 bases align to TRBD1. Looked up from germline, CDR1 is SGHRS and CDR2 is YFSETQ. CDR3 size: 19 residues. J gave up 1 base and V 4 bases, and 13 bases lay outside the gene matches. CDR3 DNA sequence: TGCGCCAGCAGCATGAAGGACAGGGCCCACATTTCTGGGGCCAACGTCCTGACTTTC. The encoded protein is CASSMKDRAHISGANVLTF.

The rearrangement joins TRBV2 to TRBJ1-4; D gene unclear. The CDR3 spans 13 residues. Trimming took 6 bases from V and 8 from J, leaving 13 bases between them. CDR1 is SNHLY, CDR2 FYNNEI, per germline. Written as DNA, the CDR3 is TGTGCCAGCAGCCCCCTCGTTAGCGAAAAACTGTTTTTT. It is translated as CASSPLVSEKLFF.

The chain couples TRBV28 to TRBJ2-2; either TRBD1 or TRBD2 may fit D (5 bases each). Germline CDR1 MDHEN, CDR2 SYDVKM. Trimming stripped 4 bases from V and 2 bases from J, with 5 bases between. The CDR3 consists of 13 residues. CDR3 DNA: TGTGCCAGCAGTTGGGACAACACCGGGGAGCTGTTTTTT. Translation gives CASSWDNTGELFF. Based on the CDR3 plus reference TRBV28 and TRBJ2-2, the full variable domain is DVKVTQSSRYLVKRTGEKVFLECVQDMDHENMFWYRQDPGLGLRLIYFSYDVKMKEKGDIPEGYSVSREKKERFSLILESASTNQTSMYLCASSWDNTGELFFGEGSRLTVL.

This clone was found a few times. CDR3 loop: CASSQTVSSGNTIYF. As DNA, the CDR3 is TGTGCCAGCAGCCAAACAGTAAGCTCTGGAAACACCATATATTTT. The rearrangement joins TRBV27 to TRBJ1-3; D call uncertain. This CDR3 region has 15 residues. Per the germline V gene, CDR1 is MNHEY and CDR2 is SMNVEV (reference sequence). V shed 6 bases and J shed 0 bases, with 12 bases lying between them.

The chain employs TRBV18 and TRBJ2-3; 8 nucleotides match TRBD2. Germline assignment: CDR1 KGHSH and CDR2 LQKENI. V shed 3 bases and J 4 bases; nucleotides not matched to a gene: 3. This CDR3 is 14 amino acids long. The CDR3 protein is CASSPSGISDTQYF. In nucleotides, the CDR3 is TGTGCCAGCTCACCTAGCGGGATATCAGATACGCAGTATTTT.

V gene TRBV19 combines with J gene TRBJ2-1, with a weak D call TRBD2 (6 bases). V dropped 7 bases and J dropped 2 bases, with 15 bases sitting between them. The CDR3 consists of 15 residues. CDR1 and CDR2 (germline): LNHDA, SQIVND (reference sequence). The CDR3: CASTARDFAYNEQFF. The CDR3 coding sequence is TGTGCCAGTACCGCCCGGGACTTTGCCTACAATGAGCAGTTCTTC.

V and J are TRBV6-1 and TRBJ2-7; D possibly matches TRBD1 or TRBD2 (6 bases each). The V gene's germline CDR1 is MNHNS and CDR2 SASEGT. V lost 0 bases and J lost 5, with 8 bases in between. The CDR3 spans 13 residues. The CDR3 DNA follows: TGTGCCAGCAGTGAAGCCCGGGGGCACGAGCAGTACTTC. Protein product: CASSEARGHEQYF.